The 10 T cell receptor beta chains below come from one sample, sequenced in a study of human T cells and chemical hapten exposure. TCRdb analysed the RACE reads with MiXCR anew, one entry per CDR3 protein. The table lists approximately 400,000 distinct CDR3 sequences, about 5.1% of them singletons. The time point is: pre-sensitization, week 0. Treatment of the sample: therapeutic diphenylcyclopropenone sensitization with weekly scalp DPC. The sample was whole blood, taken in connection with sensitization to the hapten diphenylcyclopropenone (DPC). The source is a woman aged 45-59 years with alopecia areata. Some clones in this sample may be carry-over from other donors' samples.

CDR3 sequence: CASSFLGQGIRGYTF. Written as DNA, the CDR3 is TGTGCCAGCAGCTTTTTGGGACAGGGAATCCGGGGCTACACCTTC. The chain joins TRBV7-2 to TRBJ1-2; 9 bases align to TRBD1. The CDR3 covers 15 residues. Trimming removed 3 bases from V and 8 bases from J; junction bases left unmatched: 10. Per the germline V gene, CDR1 is SGHTA and CDR2 is FQGNSA.

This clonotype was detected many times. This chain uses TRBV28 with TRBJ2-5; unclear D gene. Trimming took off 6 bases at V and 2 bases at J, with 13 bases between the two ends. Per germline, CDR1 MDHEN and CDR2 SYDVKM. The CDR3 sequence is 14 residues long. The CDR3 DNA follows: TGTGCCAGCAGACCTACAGTGATGCAAGAGACCCAGTACTTC. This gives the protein CASRPTVMQETQYF.

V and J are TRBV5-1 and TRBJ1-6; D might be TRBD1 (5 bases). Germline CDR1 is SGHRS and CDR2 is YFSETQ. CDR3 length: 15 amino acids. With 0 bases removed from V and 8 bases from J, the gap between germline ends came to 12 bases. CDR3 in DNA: TGCGCCAGCAGCTTGGTTACGGGGCGACATTCACCCCTCCACTTT. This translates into CASSLVTGRHSPLHF.

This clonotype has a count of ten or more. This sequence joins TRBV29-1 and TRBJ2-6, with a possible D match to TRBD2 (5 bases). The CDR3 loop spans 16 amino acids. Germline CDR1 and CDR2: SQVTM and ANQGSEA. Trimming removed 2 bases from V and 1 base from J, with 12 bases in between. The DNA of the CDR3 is TGCAGCGTTGAATCTGCTAGCCGATCTGGGGCCAACGTCCTGACTTTC. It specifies CSVESASRSGANVLTF.

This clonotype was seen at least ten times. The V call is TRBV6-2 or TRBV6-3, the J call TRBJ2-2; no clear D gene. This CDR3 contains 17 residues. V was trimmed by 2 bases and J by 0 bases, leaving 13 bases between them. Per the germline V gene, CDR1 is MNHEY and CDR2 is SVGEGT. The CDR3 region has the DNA TGTGCCAGCAGTTACGGTTCAGCAACGGCGAACACCGGGGAGCTGTTTTTT. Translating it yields CASSYGSATANTGELFF.

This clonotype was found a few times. This chain's CDR3 is CSVRGAGNTIYF. The DNA for the CDR3 is TGCAGCGTCAGGGGGGCTGGAAACACCATATATTTT. The chain recombines TRBV29-1 with TRBJ1-3; 7 bases fit TRBD1. There are 12 residues in the CDR3. Germline V lookup: CDR1 SQVTM, CDR2 ANQGSEA. V shed 6 bases and J 2 bases; nucleotides not matched to a gene: 1.

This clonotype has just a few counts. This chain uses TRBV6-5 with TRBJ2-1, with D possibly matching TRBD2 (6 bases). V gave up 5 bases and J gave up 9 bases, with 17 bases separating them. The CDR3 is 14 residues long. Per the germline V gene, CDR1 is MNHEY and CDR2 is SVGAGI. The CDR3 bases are TGTGCCAGCAGTCACCGGGACTCCCAACCTGAGCAGTTCTTC. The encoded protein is CASSHRDSQPEQFF.

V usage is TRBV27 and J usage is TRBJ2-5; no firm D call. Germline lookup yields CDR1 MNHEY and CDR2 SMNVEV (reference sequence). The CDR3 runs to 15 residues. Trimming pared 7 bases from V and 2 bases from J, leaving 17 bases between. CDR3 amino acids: CASNFGDLQQETQYF. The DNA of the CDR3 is TGTGCCAGCAATTTTGGAGACTTACAGCAAGAGACCCAGTACTTC.

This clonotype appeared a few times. CDR3 nucleotides: TGCAGTGCTAGGGACAGATACTCTAACTATGGCTACACCTTC. This gives the protein CSARDRYSNYGYTF. This sequence joins TRBV20-1 and TRBJ1-2, with D tentatively TRBD1 (6 bases). The CDR3 has 14 residues. Germline V gene sequence: CDR1 DFQATT, CDR2 SNEGSKA (reference sequence). The V end lost 3 bases, the J end lost 0 bases, and 11 bases lay between the germline ends.

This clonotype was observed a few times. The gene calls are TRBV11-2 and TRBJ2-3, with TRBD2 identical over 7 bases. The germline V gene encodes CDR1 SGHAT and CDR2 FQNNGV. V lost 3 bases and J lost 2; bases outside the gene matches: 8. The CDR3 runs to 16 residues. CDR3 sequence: CASSLAGRWATDTQYF. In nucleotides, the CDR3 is TGTGCCAGCAGCTTGGCCGGGAGGTGGGCCACAGATACGCAGTATTTT.